Below are 21 T cell receptor beta chains sequenced from a single sample in a study of glioma-infiltrating T cells after dendritic cell vaccination. The data were produced by immunoSEQ multiplex PCR, yet TCRdb's version contains in-frame clones alone and is incomplete. The sample has 75,000 to 100,000 clones, roughly three quarters seen once. The sequencing used blood, collected before dendritic cell vaccination. The source is a human donor with glioblastoma.

This clone has a single count. The rearrangement uses TRBV2 and TRBJ1-2, with a tentative D call TRBD1 (5 bases). V gave up 11 bases and J gave up 3 bases, with 10 bases separating them. Germline V gene data show CDR1 as SNHLY and CDR2 as FYNNEI. The CDR3 totals 11 residues. As DNA, the CDR3 is TGTGCCGGCGGGGGGGACTATGGCTACACCTTC. Translating gives CAGGGDYGYTF. The full variable domain, rest sourced from reference TRBV2 and TRBJ1-2, is EPEVTQTPSHQVTQMGQEVILRCVPISNHLYFYWYRQILGQKVEFLVSFYNNEISEKSEIFDDQFSVERPDGSNFTLKIRSTKLEDSAMYFCAGGGDYGYTFGSGTRLTVV.

V gene TRBV7-8 combines with J gene TRBJ1-5; possible D gene TRBD1, 6 bases. There are 14 residues in the CDR3. The V gene lost 5 bases and the J gene lost 6 bases, with 14 bases spanning the gap. Looked up from germline, CDR1 is SGHVS and CDR2 is FQNEAQ. This CDR3 reads CASSAQGITQPQHF. DNA of the CDR3: TGTGCCAGCAGCGCACAGGGAATCACTCAGCCCCAGCATTTT.

This clone was detected only once. The J gene is TRBJ2-3, the V gene TRBV7-3; TRBD1 aligns across 10 bases. Germline V CDR1 and CDR2: SGHTA, FQGTGA. This CDR3 spans 12 amino acids. Unmatched junction bases numbered 1, after V lost 9 bases and J lost 4 bases. CDR3 protein: CASGTGADTQYF. The CDR3 DNA reads as TGTGCCAGTGGGACAGGGGCAGATACGCAGTATTTT.

The chain is built from TRBV4-1 and TRBJ2-5, with a possible D match to TRBD1 (7 bases). The J call could be wrong; TRBJ2-7 is a better fit for the DNA end. Per germline, CDR1 MGHRA and CDR2 YSYEKL. There are 15 residues in the CDR3. Here the CDR3 DNA reads TGCGCCAGCAGCCCGTGGTCGGCAGGGGGGTACGAGCAGTACTTC. Encoded protein: CASSPWSAGGYEQYF.

The chain couples TRBV30 to TRBJ2-5; D is possibly TRBD2 (6 bases). With 2 bases removed from V and 6 bases from J, the gap between germline ends came to 16 bases. CDR3 length equals 14 residues. The V gene's germline CDR1 is GTSNPN and CDR2 SVGIG (reference sequence). The CDR3, as DNA: TGTGCCTGGAGTACCGACGGACTATACAAGACCCAGTACTTC. This encodes CAWSTDGLYKTQYF. Variable domain in full (rest from reference TRBV30 and TRBJ2-5): SQTIHQWPATLVQPVGSPLSLECTVEGTSNPNLYWYRQAAGRGLQLLFYSVGIGQISSEVPQNLSASRPQDRQFILSSKKLLLSDSGFYLCAWSTDGLYKTQYFGPGTRLLVL.

V is TRBV6-5 and J is TRBJ1-4; D is ambiguous. Germline V gives CDR1 MNHEY, CDR2 SVGAGI. The CDR3 totals 15 residues. V shed 5 bases and J shed 4 bases, with 14 bases lying between them. This chain's CDR3 is CASSRLGRSNEKLFF. DNA of the CDR3: TGTGCCAGCAGTCGCCTAGGTAGAAGTAATGAAAAACTGTTTTTT.

This clone was seen once. The J gene is TRBJ2-5, the V gene TRBV29-1; D might be TRBD2 (5 bases). Per the germline V gene, CDR1 is SQVTM and CDR2 is ANQGSEA. The V end was cut by 6 bases, the J end by 7 bases, with 18 bases between. The CDR3 has 13 residues. CDR3 DNA: TGCAGCGTGGCGATTGGTCTCGCGGGGACCCAGTACTTC. It is translated as CSVAIGLAGTQYF. The full variable domain, completed using reference TRBV29-1 and TRBJ2-5, is SAVISQKPSRDICQRGTSLTIQCQVDSQVTMMFWYRQQPGQSLTLIATANQGSEATYESGFVIDKFPISRPNLTFSTLTVSNMSPEDSSIYLCSVAIGLAGTQYFGPGTRLLVL.

The chain carries TRBV5-1 and TRBJ2-5, with D unresolved. Germline assignment: CDR1 SGHRS and CDR2 YFSETQ. The length of the CDR3 is 13 residues. Trimming took 4 bases from V and 3 from J, leaving 10 bases between them. The CDR3, as DNA: TGCGCCAGCAGCGACAATCTTGAAGAGACCCAGTACTTC. Translated: CASSDNLEETQYF.

The chain uses TRBV7-3 and TRBJ2-2; 7 nucleotides align to TRBD2. The CDR3 consists of 16 residues. V lost 1 base, J lost 2 bases, and 4 bases stayed unmatched. Germline V gene data show CDR1 as SGHTA and CDR2 as FQGTGA. CDR3 sequence: CASSLNAGVNTGELFF. CDR3 in DNA: TGTGCCAGCAGCTTAAACGCGGGGGTTAACACCGGGGAGCTGTTTTTT.

The CDR3 spells CASANQGGLAAHYEQYF. The CDR3 coding sequence is TGTGCCAGCGCCAATCAGGGGGGACTAGCGGCCCACTACGAGCAGTACTTC. The chain combines TRBV27 with TRBJ2-7; 11 positions match TRBD2. This CDR3 has 17 residues. CDR1 and CDR2 (germline): MNHEY, SMNVEV (reference sequence). With V trimmed by 8 bases and J by 3 bases, 15 bases remained unmatched.

J is TRBJ2-7 and V is TRBV7-8, with a weak D call TRBD2 (5 bases). The germline V gene encodes CDR1 SGHVS and CDR2 FQNEAQ. Trimming removed 1 base at V and 7 bases at J, with 14 bases between. The CDR3 covers 14 residues. DNA of the CDR3: TGTGCCAGCAGCTTAGGGGAGACCTCGGGTGAGCAGTACTTC. Translating gives CASSLGETSGEQYF.

The gene calls are TRBV30 and TRBJ2-1, with 11 bases lining up with TRBD2. Germline trimming cut 6 bases from V and 6 bases from J; bases unmatched to any gene: 4. CDR1 and CDR2 from the germline V gene are GTSNPN and SVGIG (reference sequence). The CDR3 is made up of 13 amino acids. For the CDR3, the DNA is TGTGCCTGCTCTAGCGGGGGGCCCAATGAGCAGTTCTTC. It encodes CACSSGGPNEQFF.

V gene TRBV5-5 combines with J gene TRBJ1-2; D may be TRBD1 (5 bases). CDR3 length: 14 amino acids. From germline, CDR1 is SGHKS and CDR2 YYEKEE (reference sequence). The V gene lost 4 bases and the J gene lost 4 bases, with 14 bases spanning the gap. The CDR3 protein is CASSQTGATYGYTF. Written as DNA, the CDR3 is TGTGCCAGCAGCCAAACAGGCGCTACCTATGGCTACACCTTC.

The chain carries TRBV19 and TRBJ1-2; 7 bases line up with TRBD1. The J segment lost 3 bases and the V segment lost 5 bases, leaving 3 bases of the junction unmatched. The CDR3 is 13 residues long. The V gene's germline CDR1 is LNHDA and CDR2 SQIVND (reference sequence). The CDR3 sequence: CASSPGQDYGYTF. CDR3 bases: TGTGCCAGTAGTCCCGGACAGGACTATGGCTACACCTTC.

The CDR3, as DNA: TGCGCCAGCAGCTCGTTACTAGCGGGGGATTACGAGCAGTACTTC. It encodes CASSSLLAGDYEQYF. The chain links TRBV5-1 to TRBJ2-7; 11 nucleotides line up with TRBD2. The CDR3 length is 15 residues. CDR1 is SGHRS, CDR2 YFSETQ, per germline. V lost 3 bases to trimming and J lost 4 bases; unmatched junction nucleotides: 6.

Only one count was recorded for this clone. The V gene is TRBV5-1, the J gene TRBJ2-1; TRBD1 matches at 11 bases. The CDR3 contains 16 residues. CDR1 SGHRS and CDR2 YFSETQ come from the germline V gene. After removal of 4 bases from V and 7 bases from J, the junction contained 10 bases not matched to a gene. The CDR3 nucleotides are TGCGCCAGCAGCCTGGAGGGACAGGGGGTTAAAAATGAGCAGTTCTTC. It yields the protein CASSLEGQGVKNEQFF.

V is TRBV19 and J is TRBJ2-7, with D unresolved. Germline CDR1 is LNHDA and CDR2 is SQIVND (reference sequence). Trimming removed 4 bases at V and 3 bases at J, with 10 bases between. The CDR3 is made up of 13 amino acids. CDR3: CASSNHPGYEQYF. In DNA, the CDR3 is TGTGCCAGTAGTAACCATCCGGGCTACGAGCAGTACTTC.

The V gene is TRBV2, the J gene TRBJ2-2, with D possibly matching TRBD1 (5 bases). Per germline, CDR1 SNHLY and CDR2 FYNNEI. Trimming removed 4 bases at V and 8 bases at J, with 11 bases between. The CDR3 loop spans 13 amino acids. The DNA of the CDR3 is TGTGCCAGCAGTGTTTGGGGCGGAGGGGAGCTGTTTTTT. It codes for CASSVWGGGELFF.

This chain uses TRBV7-9 with TRBJ2-7, with a possible D match to TRBD1 (6 bases). Germline V gives CDR1 SEHNR, CDR2 FQNEAQ (reference sequence). Between the trimmed V and J ends, which lost 6 bases and 5 bases, there was a span of 14 bases. The CDR3 covers 13 residues. For the CDR3, the DNA is TGTGCCAGCAGAGACACAGGGTCTAACGAGCAGTACTTC. The encoded protein is CASRDTGSNEQYF. The full variable domain, in which reference TRBV7-9 and TRBJ2-7 provide the parts outside the CDR3, is DTGVSQNPRHKITKRGQNVTFRCDPISEHNRLYWYRQTLGQGPEFLTYFQNEAQLEKSRLLSDRFSAERPKGSFSTLEIQRTEQGDSAMYLCASRDTGSNEQYFGPGTRLTVT.

This clone was observed at least ten times. This chain's CDR3 is CASSLYRPGTGAHNEQFF. The CDR3 DNA follows: TGTGCCAGCAGCTTATACAGGCCCGGGACAGGGGCACACAATGAGCAGTTCTTC. The V gene is TRBV7-2, the J gene TRBJ2-1; 10 positions match TRBD1. The CDR3 is 18 residues long. Per the germline V gene, CDR1 is SGHTA and CDR2 is FQGNSA. The V and J ends lost 2 bases and 5 bases, in that order; junction bases with no gene match: 12.

The rearrangement links TRBV7-3 to TRBJ2-7; D is possibly TRBD1 (5 bases). This CDR3 is built from 14 residues. Trimming left V 1 base short and J 5 bases short, with 12 bases between. CDR1 is SGHTA and CDR2 is FQGTGA in the germline V gene. CDR3 loop: CASSLNPGYDEQYF. The CDR3 DNA reads as TGTGCCAGCAGCTTAAATCCAGGGTACGACGAGCAGTACTTC.